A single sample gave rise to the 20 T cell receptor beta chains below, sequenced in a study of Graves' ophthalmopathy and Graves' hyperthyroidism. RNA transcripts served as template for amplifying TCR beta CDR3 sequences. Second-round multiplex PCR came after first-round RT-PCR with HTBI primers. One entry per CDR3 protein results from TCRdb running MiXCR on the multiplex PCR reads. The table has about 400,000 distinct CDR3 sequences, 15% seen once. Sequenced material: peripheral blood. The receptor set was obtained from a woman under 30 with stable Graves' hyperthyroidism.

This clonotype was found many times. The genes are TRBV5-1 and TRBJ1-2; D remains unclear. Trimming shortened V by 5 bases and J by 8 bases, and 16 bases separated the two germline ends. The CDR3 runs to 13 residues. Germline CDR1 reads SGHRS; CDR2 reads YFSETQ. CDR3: CASRSDGLGGYTF. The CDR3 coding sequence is TGCGCCAGCAGGTCGGACGGTCTCGGAGGCTACACCTTC.

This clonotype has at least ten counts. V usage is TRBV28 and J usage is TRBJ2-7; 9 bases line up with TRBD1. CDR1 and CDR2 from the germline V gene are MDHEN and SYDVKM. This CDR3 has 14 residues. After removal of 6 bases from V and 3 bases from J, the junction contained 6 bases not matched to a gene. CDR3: CASRTGQGLYEQYF. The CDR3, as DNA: TGTGCCAGCAGGACGGGACAGGGACTCTACGAGCAGTACTTC.

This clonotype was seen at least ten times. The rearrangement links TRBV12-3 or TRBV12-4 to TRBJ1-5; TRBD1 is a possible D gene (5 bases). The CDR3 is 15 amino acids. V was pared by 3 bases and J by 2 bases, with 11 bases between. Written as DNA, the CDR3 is TGTGCCAGCAGTTTGGGCAGGGTAGGCAATCAGCCCCAGCATTTT. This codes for CASSLGRVGNQPQHF.

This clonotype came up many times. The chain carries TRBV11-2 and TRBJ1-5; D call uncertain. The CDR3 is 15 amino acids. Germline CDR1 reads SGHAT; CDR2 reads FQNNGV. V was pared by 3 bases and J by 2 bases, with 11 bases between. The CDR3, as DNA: TGTGCCAGCAGCTTCTCGAAGGGTGGCAATCAGCCCCAGCATTTT. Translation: CASSFSKGGNQPQHF.

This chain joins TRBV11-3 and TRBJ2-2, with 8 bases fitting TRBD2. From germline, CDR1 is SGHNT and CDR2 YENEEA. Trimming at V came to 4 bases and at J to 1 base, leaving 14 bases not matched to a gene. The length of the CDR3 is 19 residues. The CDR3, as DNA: TGTGCCAGCAGCTCCTCCGGCCGGGTTAGCGGGAAGAACACCGGGGAGCTGTTTTTT. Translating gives CASSSSGRVSGKNTGELFF.

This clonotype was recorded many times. The CDR3 spells CASSLTHYGYTF. CDR3 bases: TGTGCCAGCAGTTTAACCCACTATGGCTACACCTTC. The rearrangement links TRBV12-3 or TRBV12-4 to TRBJ1-2, with D unresolved. V lost 2 bases to trimming and J lost 3 bases, with 4 bases between them. This CDR3 has 12 amino acids.

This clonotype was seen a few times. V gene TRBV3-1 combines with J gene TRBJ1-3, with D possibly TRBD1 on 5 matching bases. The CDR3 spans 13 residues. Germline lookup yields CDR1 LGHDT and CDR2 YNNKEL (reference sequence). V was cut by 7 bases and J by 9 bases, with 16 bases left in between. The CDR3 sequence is CASTPSGDGTIYF. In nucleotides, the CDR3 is TGTGCCAGCACCCCCTCGGGGGACGGCACCATATATTTT.

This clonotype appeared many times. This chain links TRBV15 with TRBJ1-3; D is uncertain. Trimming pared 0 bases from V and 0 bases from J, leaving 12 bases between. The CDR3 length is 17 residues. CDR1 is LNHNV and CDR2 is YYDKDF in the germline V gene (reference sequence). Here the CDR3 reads CATSRDLGGTSGNTIYF. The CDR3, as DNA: TGTGCCACCAGCAGAGATCTCGGCGGTACCTCTGGAAACACCATATATTTT.

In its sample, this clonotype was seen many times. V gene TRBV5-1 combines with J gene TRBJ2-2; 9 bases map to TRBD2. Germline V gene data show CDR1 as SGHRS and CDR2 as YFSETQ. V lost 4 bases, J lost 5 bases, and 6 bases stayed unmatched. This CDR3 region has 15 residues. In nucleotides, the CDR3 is TGCGCCAGCAGCCAGACTAGCGGTTTGACCGGGGAGCTGTTTTTT. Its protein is CASSQTSGLTGELFF.

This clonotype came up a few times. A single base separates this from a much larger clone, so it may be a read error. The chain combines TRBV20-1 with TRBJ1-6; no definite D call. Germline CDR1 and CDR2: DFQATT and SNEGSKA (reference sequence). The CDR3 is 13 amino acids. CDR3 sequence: CSVRPGGNSHLHF. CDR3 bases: TGCAGTGTAAGGCCGGGAGGTAATTCACACCTCCACTTT.

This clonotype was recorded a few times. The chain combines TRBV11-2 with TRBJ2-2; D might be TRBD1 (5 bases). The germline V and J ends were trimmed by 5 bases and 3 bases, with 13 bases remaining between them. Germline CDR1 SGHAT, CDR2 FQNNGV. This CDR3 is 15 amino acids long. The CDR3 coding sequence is TGTGCCAGCAGCCCCCCGGCAGGGTACACCGGGGAGCTGTTTTTT. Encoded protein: CASSPPAGYTGELFF.

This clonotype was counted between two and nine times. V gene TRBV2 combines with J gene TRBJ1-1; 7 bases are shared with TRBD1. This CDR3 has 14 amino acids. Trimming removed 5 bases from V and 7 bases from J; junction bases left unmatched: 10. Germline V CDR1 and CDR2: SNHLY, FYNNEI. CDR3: CASSKDLGQLEAFF. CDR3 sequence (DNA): TGTGCCAGCAGTAAAGACTTGGGACAGCTTGAAGCTTTCTTT.

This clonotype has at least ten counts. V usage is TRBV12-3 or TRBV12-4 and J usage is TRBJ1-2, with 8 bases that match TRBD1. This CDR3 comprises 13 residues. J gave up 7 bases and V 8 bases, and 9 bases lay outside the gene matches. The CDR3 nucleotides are TGTGCCAGCGGAGCCCAGGGGGCGCGTGGCTACACCTTC. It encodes CASGAQGARGYTF.

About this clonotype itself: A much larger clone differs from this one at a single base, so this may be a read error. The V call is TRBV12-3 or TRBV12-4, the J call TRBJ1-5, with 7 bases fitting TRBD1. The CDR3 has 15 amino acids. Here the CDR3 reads CASKQGTRVNHPQHF. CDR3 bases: TGTGCCAGCAAACAGGGGACGCGGGTGAATCATCCCCAGCATTTT.

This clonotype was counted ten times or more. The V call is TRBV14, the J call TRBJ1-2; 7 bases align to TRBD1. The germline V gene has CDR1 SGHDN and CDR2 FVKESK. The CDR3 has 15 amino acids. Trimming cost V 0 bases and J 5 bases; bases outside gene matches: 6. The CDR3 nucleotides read TGTGCCAGCAGCCAAGACGTGACAGGGTTTTATGGCTACACCTTC. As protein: CASSQDVTGFYGYTF.

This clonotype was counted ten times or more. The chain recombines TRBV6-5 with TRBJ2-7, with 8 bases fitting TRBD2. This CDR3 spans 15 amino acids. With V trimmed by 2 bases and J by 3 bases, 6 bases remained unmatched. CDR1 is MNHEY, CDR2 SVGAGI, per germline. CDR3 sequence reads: CASSYIGSGDYEQYF. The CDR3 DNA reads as TGTGCCAGCAGTTACATCGGTAGCGGGGACTACGAGCAGTACTTC.

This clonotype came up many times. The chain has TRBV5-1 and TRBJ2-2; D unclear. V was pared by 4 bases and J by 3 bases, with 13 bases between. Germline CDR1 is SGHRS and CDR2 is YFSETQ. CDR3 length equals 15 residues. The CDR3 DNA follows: TGCGCCAGCAGCACCGATATGAGATACACCGGGGAGCTGTTTTTT. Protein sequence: CASSTDMRYTGELFF.

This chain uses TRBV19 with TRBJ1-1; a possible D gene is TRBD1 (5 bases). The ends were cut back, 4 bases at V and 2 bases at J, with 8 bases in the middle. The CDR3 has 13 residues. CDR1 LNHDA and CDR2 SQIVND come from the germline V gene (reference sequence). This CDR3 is CASSKTENTEAFF. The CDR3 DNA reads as TGTGCCAGTAGTAAGACAGAAAACACTGAAGCTTTCTTT.

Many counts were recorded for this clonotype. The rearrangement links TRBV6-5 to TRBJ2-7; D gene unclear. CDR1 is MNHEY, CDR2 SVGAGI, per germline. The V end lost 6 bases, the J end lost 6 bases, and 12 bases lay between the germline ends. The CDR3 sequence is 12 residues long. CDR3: CASSSWGAEQYF. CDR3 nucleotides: TGTGCCAGCAGCTCGTGGGGTGCCGAGCAGTACTTC.

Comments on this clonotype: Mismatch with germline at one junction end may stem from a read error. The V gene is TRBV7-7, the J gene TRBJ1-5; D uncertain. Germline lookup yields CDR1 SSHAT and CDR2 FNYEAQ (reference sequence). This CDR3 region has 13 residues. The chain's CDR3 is CASSLGKDLPQHF. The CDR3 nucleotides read TGTGCTAGCAGCTTGGGGAAGGACCTTCCCCAGCATTTT.